This is a list of T cell receptor beta chains from one sample in a study of cytomegalovirus exposure and HLA in healthy donors. Here immunoSEQ multiplex PCR was the method, and the copy in TCRdb shows in-frame clones only, minus some. The table has 200,000 to 250,000 clones, roughly 80% seen once. The sample consisted of PBMCs. The receptors were gathered from a man between 45 and 60 years old in good health and CMV-seronegative. The CDR3 runs from the conserved cysteine through the conserved F or W. D genes are given only for firm matches. The size of a clone is reported for some rows only, either as once, few or many, or as a class for expanded clones.

j_gene: TRBJ1-5; v_gene: TRBV6-5; d_gene: NA; abundance: NA; CDR3nt: TGTGCCAGCAACCCTCGGAAGGGGCGTTATCAGCCCCAGCATTTT; CDR3aa: CASNPRKGRYQPQHF
j_gene: TRBJ2-3; v_gene: TRBV5-4; d_gene: NA; abundance: once; CDR3nt: TGTGCCAGCAGCTTTGCGGGGCAAGATACGCAGTATTTT; CDR3aa: CASSFAGQDTQYF
j_gene: TRBJ1-5; v_gene: TRBV30; d_gene: NA; abundance: NA; CDR3nt: TGTGCCTGGAGTGGGACAGCTAGCAATCAGCCCCAGCATTTT; CDR3aa: CAWSGTASNQPQHF
j_gene: TRBJ2-7; v_gene: TRBV4-1; d_gene: NA; abundance: NA; CDR3nt: TGCGCCAGCAGCCAAGATCAGGGGTACGAGCAGTACTTC; CDR3aa: CASSQDQGYEQYF
j_gene: TRBJ1-1; v_gene: TRBV28; d_gene: TRBD1; abundance: NA; CDR3nt: TGTGCCAGCAATGGCCGACAGGGGATGCGAGCAGCTTTCTTT; CDR3aa: CASNGRQGMRAAFF
j_gene: TRBJ1-2; v_gene: TRBV5-1; d_gene: TRBD1; abundance: few; CDR3nt: TGCGCCAGCAGCTTAGGGACAGGGGTAGACTATGGCTACACCTTC; CDR3aa: CASSLGTGVDYGYTF
j_gene: TRBJ1-1; v_gene: TRBV11-2; d_gene: NA; abundance: NA; CDR3nt: TGTGCCAGCAGCGGTCAGAAGGGGGACACTGAAGCTTTCTTT; CDR3aa: CASSGQKGDTEAFF
j_gene: TRBJ2-7; v_gene: TRBV19; d_gene: NA; abundance: NA; CDR3nt: TGTGCCAGTAGTAGGGAGAAAGCCTACGAGCAGTACTTC; CDR3aa: CASSREKAYEQYF
j_gene: TRBJ2-2; v_gene: TRBV5-1; d_gene: NA; abundance: NA; CDR3nt: TGCGCCAGCAGCATGGGCCCGGGGGCCGGGGAGCTGTTTTTT; CDR3aa: CASSMGPGAGELFF
j_gene: TRBJ2-3; v_gene: TRBV6-5; d_gene: NA; abundance: NA; CDR3nt: TGTGCCAGCTTTGAACCGGGGTTCGGCGATACGCAGTATTTT; CDR3aa: CASFEPGFGDTQYF
j_gene: TRBJ1-3; v_gene: TRBV28; d_gene: NA; abundance: once; CDR3nt: TGTGCCAGCAGCAGGGGCTGGGACACCATATATTTT; CDR3aa: CASSRGWDTIYF
j_gene: TRBJ1-4; v_gene: TRBV11-2; d_gene: NA; abundance: NA; CDR3nt: TGTGCCAGCAGCTCAGGGAGGGGAGGTGAAAAACTGTTTTTT; CDR3aa: CASSSGRGGEKLFF
j_gene: TRBJ2-7; v_gene: TRBV5-4; d_gene: TRBD1; abundance: NA; CDR3nt: TGTGCCAGCAGCTTGGGACAGGGAGAAAACTACGAGCAGTACTTC; CDR3aa: CASSLGQGENYEQYF
j_gene: TRBJ1-4; v_gene: TRBV28; d_gene: NA; abundance: NA; CDR3nt: TGTGCCAGCAGTCATAGGGGGGGAAAACTGTTTTTT; CDR3aa: CASSHRGGKLFF
j_gene: TRBJ2-7; v_gene: TRBV27; d_gene: NA; abundance: NA; CDR3nt: TGTGCCAGCAGTGAACAGGGTATTTTCTACGAGCAGTACTTC; CDR3aa: CASSEQGIFYEQYF
j_gene: TRBJ2-7; v_gene: TRBV4-1; d_gene: NA; abundance: few; CDR3nt: TGCGCCAGCAGCCACCTTTCATGGGGGGAGAGCTACGAGCAGTACTTC; CDR3aa: CASSHLSWGESYEQYF
j_gene: TRBJ2-1; v_gene: TRBV5-1; d_gene: NA; abundance: NA; CDR3nt: TGCGCCAGCAGCCCCGGACTCGAAATAGATGAGCAGTTCTTC; CDR3aa: CASSPGLEIDEQFF
j_gene: TRBJ2-7; v_gene: TRBV27; d_gene: TRBD2; abundance: NA; CDR3nt: TGTGCCAGCCGGGGGAGCGGGAGGTCCTACGAGCAGTACTTC; CDR3aa: CASRGSGRSYEQYF
j_gene: TRBJ2-1; v_gene: TRBV7-6; d_gene: NA; abundance: few; CDR3nt: TGTGCCAGCAGTAAGGGGGGGCTATCCTACAATGAGCAGTTCTTC; CDR3aa: CASSKGGLSYNEQFF
j_gene: TRBJ2-7; v_gene: TRBV30; d_gene: NA; abundance: NA; CDR3nt: TGTGCCTGGATTATCCCGGGACTCAGCTCCTACGAGCAGTACTTC; CDR3aa: CAWIIPGLSSYEQYF
j_gene: TRBJ2-5; v_gene: TRBV2; d_gene: TRBD2; abundance: NA; CDR3nt: TGTGCCAGCAGTCTAGCGGGATACCAAGAGACCCAGTACTTC; CDR3aa: CASSLAGYQETQYF
j_gene: TRBJ2-5; v_gene: TRBV5-1; d_gene: NA; abundance: NA; CDR3nt: TGCGCCAGCAGCTCTCACGGAGATCAAGAGACCCAGTACTTC; CDR3aa: CASSSHGDQETQYF
j_gene: TRBJ2-1; v_gene: TRBV12-5; d_gene: TRBD2; abundance: NA; CDR3nt: TGTGCTAGTGGTTCGGGGACTAGCGGGAGTGATGAGCAGTTCTTC; CDR3aa: CASGSGTSGSDEQFF
j_gene: TRBJ2-3; v_gene: TRBV5-4; d_gene: TRBD2; abundance: NA; CDR3nt: TGTGCCAGCAGCGCAGGACTAGCGGGATCCACAGATACGCAGTATTTT; CDR3aa: CASSAGLAGSTDTQYF
j_gene: TRBJ2-5; v_gene: TRBV27; d_gene: NA; abundance: NA; CDR3nt: TGTGCCAGCAGTTTACTAGCCGGGGAGACCCAGTACTTC; CDR3aa: CASSLLAGETQYF
j_gene: TRBJ1-4; v_gene: TRBV5-6; d_gene: NA; abundance: NA; CDR3nt: TGTGCCAGCAGCTTGGAGGGGGCAACTAATGAAAAACTGTTTTTT; CDR3aa: CASSLEGATNEKLFF
j_gene: TRBJ2-7; v_gene: TRBV11-2; d_gene: TRBD1; abundance: few; CDR3nt: TGTGCCAGCAGCTTAACCACAGGGGGAGGGCAGTACTTC; CDR3aa: CASSLTTGGGQYF
j_gene: TRBJ2-2; v_gene: TRBV18; d_gene: TRBD2; abundance: NA; CDR3nt: TGTGCCAGCTCACCCCCTGTAGCGGGGAACACCGGGGAGCTGTTTTTT; CDR3aa: CASSPPVAGNTGELFF
j_gene: TRBJ2-3; v_gene: TRBV12-5; d_gene: NA; abundance: few; CDR3nt: TGTGCTAGTGGTTTTTTTGCGGGCAGCGGCACAGATACGCAGTATTTT; CDR3aa: CASGFFAGSGTDTQYF
j_gene: TRBJ2-7; v_gene: TRBV5-1; d_gene: NA; abundance: NA; CDR3nt: TGCGCCAGCAGCTTCGGCTACGAGCAGTACTTC; CDR3aa: CASSFGYEQYF
j_gene: TRBJ2-2; v_gene: TRBV28; d_gene: TRBD2; abundance: NA; CDR3nt: TGTGCCAGCAGTCCTAGCGGGAGAATCACCGGGGAGCTGTTTTTT; CDR3aa: CASSPSGRITGELFF
j_gene: TRBJ2-7; v_gene: TRBV7-8; d_gene: TRBD1; abundance: few; CDR3nt: TGTGCCAGCAGCTCCACAGGGGAGAGACTGTACTTC; CDR3aa: CASSSTGERLYF
j_gene: TRBJ2-7; v_gene: TRBV27; d_gene: NA; abundance: NA; CDR3nt: TGTGCCAGCAGCCTCCAACAGGGACCCTACGAGCAGTACTTC; CDR3aa: CASSLQQGPYEQYF
j_gene: TRBJ2-5; v_gene: TRBV19; d_gene: NA; abundance: few; CDR3nt: TGTGCCAGTAGTATCGGCGCCGGCATTCAGGGGACCCAGTACTTC; CDR3aa: CASSIGAGIQGTQYF
j_gene: TRBJ2-7; v_gene: TRBV28; d_gene: NA; abundance: few; CDR3nt: TGTGCCAGCAACAGGGCAAGGGAGCAGTACTTC; CDR3aa: CASNRAREQYF
j_gene: TRBJ2-2; v_gene: TRBV6-5; d_gene: TRBD1; abundance: once; CDR3nt: TGTGCCAGCAGCTCGGACAGGGGCACCGGGGAGCTGTTTTTT; CDR3aa: CASSSDRGTGELFF
j_gene: TRBJ1-5; v_gene: TRBV6-1; d_gene: TRBD1; abundance: few; CDR3nt: TGTGCCAGCAGTGATCTCCGGGACAGGGGCAATCAGCCCCAGCATTTT; CDR3aa: CASSDLRDRGNQPQHF
j_gene: TRBJ2-1; v_gene: TRBV27; d_gene: TRBD2; abundance: NA; CDR3nt: TGTGCCAGCAGTTCAAATAGCGGGAGGGGTAACGATGAGCAGTTCTTC; CDR3aa: CASSSNSGRGNDEQFF
j_gene: TRBJ2-7; v_gene: TRBV7-2; d_gene: TRBD1; abundance: once; CDR3nt: TGTGCCAGCAGCTTAGGTGGGACAGGCGCGCTATACGAGCAGTACTTC; CDR3aa: CASSLGGTGALYEQYF
j_gene: TRBJ2-7; v_gene: TRBV27; d_gene: NA; abundance: NA; CDR3nt: TGTGCCAGCAGTCACTCCGGGACACAATACGAGCAGTACTTC; CDR3aa: CASSHSGTQYEQYF
j_gene: TRBJ1-1; v_gene: TRBV7-3; d_gene: TRBD1; abundance: NA; CDR3nt: TGTGCCAGCAGCCCCAGGACAGGGACTGAAGCTTTCTTT; CDR3aa: CASSPRTGTEAFF
j_gene: TRBJ2-3; v_gene: TRBV11-2; d_gene: TRBD1; abundance: few; CDR3nt: TGTGCCAGCAGCTTAATACAGGGGGATACGCAGTATTTT; CDR3aa: CASSLIQGDTQYF
j_gene: TRBJ2-3; v_gene: TRBV14; d_gene: TRBD2; abundance: once; CDR3nt: TGTGCCAGCAGCCAGGCTAGCGGGAGCGGGAGTACGCAGTATTTT; CDR3aa: CASSQASGSGSTQYF
j_gene: TRBJ1-2; v_gene: TRBV6-4; d_gene: NA; abundance: few; CDR3nt: TGTGCCAGCAGTGAGTGGAGGGCCCGTGGCTACACCTTC; CDR3aa: CASSEWRARGYTF
j_gene: TRBJ2-1; v_gene: TRBV27; d_gene: TRBD2; abundance: NA; CDR3nt: TGTGCCAGCAGTTTATCGATTGGTACTAGCGGGGTTGAGCAGTTCTTC; CDR3aa: CASSLSIGTSGVEQFF
j_gene: TRBJ1-1; v_gene: TRBV5-1; d_gene: NA; abundance: NA; CDR3nt: TGCGCCAGCAGCTTAACAGGGAGAATGGACACTGAAGCTTTCTTT; CDR3aa: CASSLTGRMDTEAFF
j_gene: TRBJ2-1; v_gene: TRBV5-4; d_gene: NA; abundance: few; CDR3nt: TGTGCCAGCAGCTGGCGAGGGGGTAATGAGCAGTTCTTC; CDR3aa: CASSWRGGNEQFF
j_gene: TRBJ2-7; v_gene: TRBV30; d_gene: NA; abundance: NA; CDR3nt: TGTGCCTGGAGTGGTCAGGGCTACGAGCAGTACTTC; CDR3aa: CAWSGQGYEQYF
j_gene: TRBJ2-1; v_gene: TRBV6-1; d_gene: TRBD1; abundance: NA; CDR3nt: TGTGCCAGCAGTGCGCGGGCAGGGGGTAACAATGAGCAGTTCTTC; CDR3aa: CASSARAGGNNEQFF
j_gene: TRBJ1-5; v_gene: TRBV30; d_gene: NA; abundance: NA; CDR3nt: TGTGCCTGGAGTGTACGGGGGAGCAATCAGCCCCAGCATTTT; CDR3aa: CAWSVRGSNQPQHF
j_gene: TRBJ1-1; v_gene: TRBV5-1; d_gene: NA; abundance: few; CDR3nt: TGCGCCAGCAGCCTGGGGCTTACTACCGGAGAAGCTTTCTTT; CDR3aa: CASSLGLTTGEAFF
j_gene: TRBJ2-7; v_gene: TRBV10-3; d_gene: TRBD2; abundance: few; CDR3nt: TGTGCCATCAGTCAGGGGGCCCCCGGGACTAGCGCCAACGAGCAGTACTTC; CDR3aa: CAISQGAPGTSANEQYF